Listed below are T cell receptor beta chains from one sample, sequenced in a study of OX40 agonist ivuxolimab in advanced cancers. Using immunoSEQ multiplex PCR, the repertoire was profiled, and TCRdb retains in-frame clones only, with some absent. The data show under 90,000 clones, roughly 86% seen once. Sequences were derived from CD4+ or CD8+ T cells sorted from blood, sampled in a trial of the OX40 agonist ivuxolimab. The receptor set was obtained from an adult with an advanced solid tumor such as melanoma, head and neck, liver or kidney cancer. Both conserved end residues are part of each CDR3. D genes are given only for firm matches. The size of a clone is reported for some rows only, either as once, few or many, or as a class for expanded clones.

cdr3_nt cdr3_aa v_call d_call j_call clone_size
TGTGCCAGCTCACCGCGGGACAGGGGGGTCTACGAGCAGTACTTC CASSPRDRGVYEQYF TRBV18 TRBD1 TRBJ2-7 .
TGTGCCATCAGTGAGTCGGGCAGGGGCCACACAACAACTAACTATGGCTACACCTTC CAISESGRGHTTTNYGYTF TRBV10-3 . TRBJ1-2 .
TGTGCCAGCAGCTCGCGAGTAGTGGGGTACAATGAGCAGTTCTTC CASSSRVVGYNEQFF TRBV5-6 . TRBJ2-1 .
TGCGCCAGCAGCACGGGACGAGAAGAGACCCAGTACTTC CASSTGREETQYF TRBV5-1 . TRBJ2-5 .
TGTGCCAGCAGCTTAAGCAGGGGTTACGGTAGTAACACTGAAGCTTTCTTT CASSLSRGYGSNTEAFF TRBV7-9 . TRBJ1-1 .
TGTGCCAGCATGGCCAGAGCTTTCGGTGGGGAGCTGTTTTTT CASMARAFGGELFF TRBV6-1 . TRBJ2-2 .
TGTGCCAGCAGCTCCCGAGGGAGCGGGAGACGGGGCGGGGAGCTGTTTTTT CASSSRGSGRRGGELFF TRBV7-6 TRBD2 TRBJ2-2 once
TGCGCCAGCAGCCCAGGGGGGTTGGAGACCCAGTACTTC CASSPGGLETQYF TRBV5-1 . TRBJ2-5 few
TGTGCCAGCAGCTTAGCGCTAGGACAGGGGGCAAACTATGGCTACACCTTC CASSLALGQGANYGYTF TRBV7-9 TRBD1 TRBJ1-2 .
TGTGCCAGCAGGGGAGGAACTGAAGCTTTCTTT CASRGGTEAFF TRBV6-6 . TRBJ1-1 .
TGTGCCAGCAGTTTTCGGCGGGGGGGGAGCGGGGAGCTGTTTTTT CASSFRRGGSGELFF TRBV6-6 TRBD2 TRBJ2-2 .
TGTGCCAGCAGCGTAGGTCCGGGAGGCGGCACAGATACGCAGTATTTT CASSVGPGGGTDTQYF TRBV9 TRBD2 TRBJ2-3 .